This TCR beta chain was profiled in a study of blood T cell repertoires in COVID-19. Study in general: T cells, B-cell-depleted T cells, or PBMCs supplied cDNA or gDNA.

Participants reported their clinical history, and cohort assignment relied on those reports. Libraries were prepared by immunoSEQ multiplex PCR; TCRdb keeps only in-frame clonotypes and omits some of them. This table has 400,000 to 500,000 clones, approximately 90% appearing once. CDR1 SGHAT and CDR2 FQNNGV come from the germline V gene. The CDR3 spans 19 residues. The V segment lost 0 bases and the J segment 0 bases; nucleotides outside the gene matches: 9. The chain has TRBV11-2 and TRBJ2-1; 9 bases match TRBD2. This clonotype was obtained from a middle-aged woman who had recovered from COVID-19. The source material was PBMCs or T cells enriched from blood (not recorded which). The CDR3 reads CASSLDSASGVSSYNEQFF. The DNA of the CDR3 is TGTGCCAGCAGCTTAGATAGTGCTAGCGGGGTAAGCTCCTACAATGAGCAGTTCTTC.